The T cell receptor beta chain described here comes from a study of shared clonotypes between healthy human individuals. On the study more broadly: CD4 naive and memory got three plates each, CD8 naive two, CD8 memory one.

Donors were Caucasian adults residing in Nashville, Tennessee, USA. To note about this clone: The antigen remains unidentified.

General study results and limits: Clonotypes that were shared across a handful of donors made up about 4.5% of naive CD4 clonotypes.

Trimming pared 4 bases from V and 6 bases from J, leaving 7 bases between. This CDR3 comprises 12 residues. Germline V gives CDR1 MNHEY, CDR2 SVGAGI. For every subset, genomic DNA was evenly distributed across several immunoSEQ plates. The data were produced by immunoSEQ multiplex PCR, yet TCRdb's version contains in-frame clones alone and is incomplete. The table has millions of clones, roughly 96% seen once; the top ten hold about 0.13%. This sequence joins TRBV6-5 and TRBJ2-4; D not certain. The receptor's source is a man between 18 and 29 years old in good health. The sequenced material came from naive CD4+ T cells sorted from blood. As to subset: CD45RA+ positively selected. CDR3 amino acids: CASSSGLNIQYF. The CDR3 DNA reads TGTGCCAGCAGTTCCGGCTTAAACATTCAGTACTTC.